The 22 T cell receptor beta chains in this list originate from one sample, sequenced in a study of blood T cell repertoires in COVID-19. Sequencing used immunoSEQ multiplex PCR; TCRdb keeps in-frame clones, though not all of them. Seen here are about 150,000 clones, more than 80% observed once, and the top ten hold 7.5% to 9.5%. The sequencing sample was made of peripheral blood. All receptors come from a human donor with acute or convalescent COVID-19. The donor label of this sample is uncertain.

This clone was picked up a small number of times. The V and J genes are TRBV5-6 and TRBJ2-5; 8 bases line up with TRBD2. CDR1 and CDR2 from the germline V gene are SGHDT and YYEEEE. The V and J ends lost 2 bases and 5 bases, in that order; junction bases with no gene match: 2. The CDR3 is 13 amino acids. The CDR3 loop reads CASSFTGGETQYF. The DNA for the CDR3 is TGTGCCAGCAGCTTTACGGGAGGGGAGACCCAGTACTTC. Full variable domain (missing parts from reference TRBV5-6 and TRBJ2-5): DAGVTQSPTHLIKTRGQQVTLRCSPKSGHDTVSWYQQALGQGPQFIFQYYEEEERQRGNFPDRFSGHQFPNYSSELNVNALLLGDSALYLCASSFTGGETQYFGPGTRLLVL.

This clone has at least ten counts. J is TRBJ2-1 and V is TRBV9; TRBD1 might be the D (5 bases). Deletions cut 1 base from V and 5 bases from J, with 10 bases between. The germline V gene has CDR1 SGDLS and CDR2 YYNGEE. The CDR3 has 14 residues. CDR3 region: CASSVYAGNNEQFF. The DNA for the CDR3 is TGTGCCAGCAGCGTATACGCAGGGAACAATGAGCAGTTCTTC. Full variable domain (rest looked up from reference TRBV9 and TRBJ2-1): DSGVTQTPKHLITATGQRVTLRCSPRSGDLSVYWYQQSLDQGLQFLIQYYNGEERAKGNILERFSAQQFPDLHSELNLSSLELGDSALYFCASSVYAGNNEQFFGPGTRLTVL.

This chain joins TRBV5-1 and TRBJ2-6, with a possible D match to TRBD2 (7 bases). V was shortened by 2 bases and J by 0 bases, with 15 bases between the two germline ends. Germline assignment: CDR1 SGHRS and CDR2 YFSETQ. The CDR3 consists of 18 residues. CDR3 loop: CASSFGGSDSSGANVLTF. The CDR3, as DNA: TGCGCCAGCAGCTTCGGGGGGTCGGACAGCTCTGGGGCCAACGTCCTGACTTTC.

This clone was recorded once. The chain recombines TRBV30 with TRBJ1-2; tentatively, D is TRBD1 (5 bases). From germline, CDR1 is GTSNPN and CDR2 SVGIG (reference sequence). V lost 0 bases and J 7 bases, leaving 15 bases between the germline ends. This CDR3 spans 14 amino acids. The CDR3 coding sequence is TGTGCCTGGAGTGTACGGGGGGACTCCACTGGCTACACCTTC. This codes for CAWSVRGDSTGYTF.

This chain links TRBV5-4 with TRBJ2-1; maybe TRBD2 (5 bases). The ends were cut back, 4 bases at V and 2 bases at J, with 13 bases in the middle. Germline V CDR1 and CDR2: SGHNT, YYREEE (reference sequence). The CDR3 has 15 residues. CDR3 loop: CASSPEASPYNEQFF. For the CDR3, the DNA is TGTGCCAGCAGCCCAGAAGCTAGCCCCTACAATGAGCAGTTCTTC.

The chain joins TRBV2 to TRBJ2-1; a possible D gene is TRBD1 (6 bases). CDR3 length: 16 residues. With 0 bases removed from V and 4 bases from J, the gap between germline ends came to 13 bases. Looked up from germline, CDR1 is SNHLY and CDR2 is FYNNEI. This CDR3 reads CASSEATGPWYNEQFF. In nucleotides, the CDR3 is TGTGCCAGCAGTGAAGCTACAGGGCCATGGTACAATGAGCAGTTCTTC.

The chain carries TRBV9 and TRBJ2-3; 9 bases agree with TRBD2. The CDR3 spans 16 residues. Germline CDR1 is SGDLS and CDR2 is YYNGEE. V gave up 4 bases and J gave up 5 bases; unmatched junction bases: 11. In DNA form, the CDR3 reads TGTGCCAGCAGCCCCCGGGTTAGCGGGGGACGAGATACGCAGTATTTT. Translation gives CASSPRVSGGRDTQYF.

This chain connects TRBV9 to TRBJ2-5, with 7 bases that match TRBD1. Trimming took 3 bases from V and 5 from J; bases not matched to a gene: 7. Per the germline V gene, CDR1 is SGDLS and CDR2 is YYNGEE. This CDR3 region has 14 residues. As DNA, the CDR3 is TGTGCCAGCAGCGCGGGACAGAAGGCGGAGACCCAGTACTTC. Translated, it gives CASSAGQKAETQYF. Full variable domain (rest looked up from reference TRBV9 and TRBJ2-5): DSGVTQTPKHLITATGQRVTLRCSPRSGDLSVYWYQQSLDQGLQFLIQYYNGEERAKGNILERFSAQQFPDLHSELNLSSLELGDSALYFCASSAGQKAETQYFGPGTRLLVL.

This chain connects TRBV19 to TRBJ2-3; the D gene is possibly TRBD2 (5 bases). Germline lookup yields CDR1 LNHDA and CDR2 SQIVND (reference sequence). The CDR3 is 13 amino acids. The V and J ends lost 2 bases and 5 bases respectively, with 8 bases between them. Written as DNA, the CDR3 is TGTGCCAGTAGTATATCTGCGGGAGATACGCAGTATTTT. It yields the protein CASSISAGDTQYF.

This clone was counted a few times. This chain joins TRBV6-5 and TRBJ2-3; D remains unclear. Trimming shortened V by 6 bases and J by 1 base, and 11 bases separated the two germline ends. The CDR3 spans 14 residues. Germline V CDR1 and CDR2: MNHEY, SVGAGI. The CDR3: CASSSSRRTDTQYF. CDR3 DNA: TGTGCCAGCAGCTCCTCTAGGCGCACAGATACGCAGTATTTT.

This clone was seen repeatedly, ten times or more. The V gene is TRBV19, the J gene TRBJ2-7; perhaps TRBD1 as D (6 bases). This CDR3 has 14 amino acids. V was cut by 5 bases and J by 3 bases, with 14 bases left in between. CDR1 is LNHDA and CDR2 is SQIVND in the germline V gene (reference sequence). The CDR3 DNA follows: TGTGCCAGTAGTGCTCCGGGACATTTCTACGAGCAGTACTTC. Its protein product is CASSAPGHFYEQYF.

This chain uses TRBV19 with TRBJ1-5, with D perhaps matching TRBD1 (5 bases). CDR1 and CDR2 from the germline V gene are LNHDA and SQIVND (reference sequence). CDR3 length equals 16 residues. The V and J ends lost 3 bases and 0 bases respectively, with 12 bases between them. The CDR3 spells CASSMRGRGSNQPQHF. In DNA, the CDR3 is TGTGCCAGTAGTATGCGGGGCCGGGGTAGCAATCAGCCCCAGCATTTT.

This chain joins TRBV9 and TRBJ2-3; 10 nucleotides line up with TRBD2. The CDR3 has 17 residues. Germline assignment: CDR1 SGDLS and CDR2 YYNGEE. Trimming took 4 bases from V and 2 from J; bases not matched to a gene: 10. The CDR3: CASSPRVAGGATDTQYF. The CDR3 DNA is TGTGCCAGCAGCCCTAGAGTAGCGGGGGGAGCCACAGATACGCAGTATTTT.

This rearrangement joins TRBV5-4 to TRBJ1-3; tentatively, D is TRBD1 (6 bases). With 4 bases removed from V and 4 bases from J, the gap between germline ends came to 12 bases. CDR1 and CDR2 (germline): SGHNT, YYREEE (reference sequence). This CDR3 is built from 14 residues. The CDR3 DNA reads as TGTGCCAGCAGCCCAACAGGGATCGGAAACACCATATATTTT. It translates to CASSPTGIGNTIYF.

V gene TRBV24-1 combines with J gene TRBJ2-1, with D possibly TRBD2 on 6 matching bases. Germline values: CDR1 KGHDR, CDR2 SFDVKD. CDR3 length: 13 amino acids. V was clipped by 12 bases and J by 5 bases, with 16 bases between them. CDR3 bases: TGTGCCTCCCGGGACTCCTCTGACAATGAGCAGTTCTTC. This sequence encodes CASRDSSDNEQFF.

The gene calls are TRBV4-1 and TRBJ1-5, with D possibly TRBD1 on 6 matching bases. The CDR3 loop spans 17 amino acids. CDR1 MGHRA and CDR2 YSYEKL come from the germline V gene. V was pared by 0 bases and J by 7 bases, with 19 bases between. Here the CDR3 reads CASSQELVGQRGQPQHF. As DNA, the CDR3 is TGCGCCAGCAGCCAAGAATTGGTAGGACAGCGGGGCCAGCCCCAGCATTTT.

The chain employs TRBV18 and TRBJ2-7; D is possibly TRBD1 (6 bases). The CDR3 length is 13 residues. V lost 6 bases and J lost 3, with 12 bases in between. In germline, CDR1 is KGHSH, CDR2 LQKENI. The CDR3 loop reads CASSPGHFYEQYV. The CDR3 nucleotides read TGTGCCAGCTCTCCGGGACATTTCTACGAGCAGTACGTC.

This clone was seen more than once but under ten times. The chain joins TRBV2 to TRBJ2-7, with D possibly being TRBD2 (5 bases). Trimming removed 3 bases at V and 2 bases at J, with 11 bases between. The CDR3 is 14 amino acids. Per the germline V gene, CDR1 is SNHLY and CDR2 is FYNNEI. The CDR3 region is CASSDSRVPYEQYF. Written as DNA, the CDR3 is TGTGCCAGCAGTGATTCGAGGGTGCCCTACGAGCAGTACTTC.

The chain carries TRBV4-1 and TRBJ1-4; 8 bases are shared with TRBD1. This CDR3 has 17 residues. J was trimmed by 3 bases and V by 7 bases; bases with no gene match: 13. Germline CDR1 reads MGHRA; CDR2 reads YSYEKL. CDR3 residues: CASTSRDPGQANEKLFF. CDR3 DNA sequence: TGCGCCAGCACCTCGAGGGATCCGGGACAGGCTAATGAAAAACTGTTTTTT.

The chain is built from TRBV10-3 and TRBJ2-1; 9 bases are shared with TRBD1. The CDR3 covers 15 residues. The V gene end was trimmed by 4 bases and the J gene end by 6 bases; junction bases not matched to a gene: 7. Germline V gene sequence: CDR1 ENHRY, CDR2 SYGVKD. For the CDR3, the DNA is TGTGCCATCAGTGCAGGGGACAGGGTGGGCAATGAGCAGTTCTTC. This sequence encodes CAISAGDRVGNEQFF.

This rearrangement joins TRBV11-2 to TRBJ2-1; 13 nucleotides agree with TRBD2. The length of the CDR3 is 18 residues. Germline assignment: CDR1 SGHAT and CDR2 FQNNGV. V lost 2 bases to trimming and J lost 9 bases; unmatched junction nucleotides: 13. This CDR3 is CASSLRVTRTSGGGEQFF. The CDR3 DNA is TGTGCCAGCAGCTTAAGGGTTACGCGAACTAGCGGGGGGGGTGAGCAGTTCTTC.

The chain's CDR3 is CASSQETPNYGYTF. DNA for the CDR3: TGTGCCAGCAGCCAAGAGACACCTAACTATGGCTACACCTTC. The gene calls are TRBV5-5 and TRBJ1-2; D ambiguous. Germline V gives CDR1 SGHKS, CDR2 YYEKEE (reference sequence). V dropped 4 bases and J dropped 0 bases, with 10 bases sitting between them. The CDR3 has 14 residues.